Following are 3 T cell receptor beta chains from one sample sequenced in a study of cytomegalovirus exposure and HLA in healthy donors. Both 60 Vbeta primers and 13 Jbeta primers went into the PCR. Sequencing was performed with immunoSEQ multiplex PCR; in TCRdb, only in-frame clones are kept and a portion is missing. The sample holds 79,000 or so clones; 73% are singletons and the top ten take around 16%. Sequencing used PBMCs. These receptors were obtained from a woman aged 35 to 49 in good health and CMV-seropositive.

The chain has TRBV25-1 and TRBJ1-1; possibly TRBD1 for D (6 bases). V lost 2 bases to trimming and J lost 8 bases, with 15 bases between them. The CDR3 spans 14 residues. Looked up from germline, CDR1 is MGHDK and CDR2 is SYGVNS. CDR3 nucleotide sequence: TGTGCCAGCAGTGAACCCCGACAGGTCGGGGAAGCTTTCTTT. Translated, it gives CASSEPRQVGEAFF. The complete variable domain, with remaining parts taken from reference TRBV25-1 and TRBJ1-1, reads EADIYQTPRYLVIGTGKKITLECSQTMGHDKMYWYQQDPGMELHLIHYSYGVNSTEKGDLSSESTVSRIRTEHFPLTLESARPSHTSQYLCASSEPRQVGEAFFGQGTRLTVV.

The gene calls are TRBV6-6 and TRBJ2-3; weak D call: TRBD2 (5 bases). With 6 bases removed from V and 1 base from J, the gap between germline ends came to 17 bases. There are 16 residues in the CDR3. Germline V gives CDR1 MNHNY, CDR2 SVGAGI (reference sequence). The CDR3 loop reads CASRSTSHGGTDTQYF. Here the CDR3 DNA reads TGTGCCAGCAGATCTACCAGCCACGGGGGCACAGATACGCAGTATTTT.

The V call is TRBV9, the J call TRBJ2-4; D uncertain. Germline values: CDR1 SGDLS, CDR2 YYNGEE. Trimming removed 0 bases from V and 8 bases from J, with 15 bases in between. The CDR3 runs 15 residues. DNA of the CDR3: TGTGCCAGCAGCGTAGGGAGTGTGGAGTTGGACATTCAGTACTTC. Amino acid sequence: CASSVGSVELDIQYF.